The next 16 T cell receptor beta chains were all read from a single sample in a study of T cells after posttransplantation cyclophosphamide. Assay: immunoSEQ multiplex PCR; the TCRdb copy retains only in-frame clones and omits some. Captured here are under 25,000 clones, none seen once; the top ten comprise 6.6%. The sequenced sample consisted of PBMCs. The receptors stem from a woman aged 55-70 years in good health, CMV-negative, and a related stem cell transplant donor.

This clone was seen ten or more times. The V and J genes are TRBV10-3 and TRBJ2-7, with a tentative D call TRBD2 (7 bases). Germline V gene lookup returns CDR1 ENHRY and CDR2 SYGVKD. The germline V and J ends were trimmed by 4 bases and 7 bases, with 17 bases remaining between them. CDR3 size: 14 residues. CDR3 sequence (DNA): TGTGCCATCAGTGGGGTCGCGGGGGCTGGTGAGCAGTACGTC. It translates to CAISGVAGAGEQYV.

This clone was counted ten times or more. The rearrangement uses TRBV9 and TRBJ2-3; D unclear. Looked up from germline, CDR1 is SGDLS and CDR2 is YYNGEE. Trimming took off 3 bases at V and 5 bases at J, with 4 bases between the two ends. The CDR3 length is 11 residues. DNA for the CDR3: TGTGCCAGCAGCGCGGGAGATACGCAGTATTTT. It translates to CASSAGDTQYF. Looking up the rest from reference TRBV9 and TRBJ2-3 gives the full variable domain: DSGVTQTPKHLITATGQRVTLRCSPRSGDLSVYWYQQSLDQGLQFLIQYYNGEERAKGNILERFSAQQFPDLHSELNLSSLELGDSALYFCASSAGDTQYFGPGTRLTVL.

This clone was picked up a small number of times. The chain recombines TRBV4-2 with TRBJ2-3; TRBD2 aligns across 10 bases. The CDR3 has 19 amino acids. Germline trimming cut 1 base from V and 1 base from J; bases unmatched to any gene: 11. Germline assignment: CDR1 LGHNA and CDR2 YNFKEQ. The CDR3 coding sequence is TGTGCCAGCAGCCAAGTGGGAAGCGGGGGGGGAAGGGGCACAGATACGCAGTATTTT. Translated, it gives CASSQVGSGGGRGTDTQYF.

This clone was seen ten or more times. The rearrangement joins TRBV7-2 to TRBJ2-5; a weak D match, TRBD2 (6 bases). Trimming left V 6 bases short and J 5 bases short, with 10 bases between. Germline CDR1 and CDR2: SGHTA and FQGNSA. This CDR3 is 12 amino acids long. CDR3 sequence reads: CASREGRETQYF. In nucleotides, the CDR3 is TGTGCCAGCAGGGAGGGACGGGAGACCCAGTACTTC.

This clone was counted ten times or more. This CDR3 reads CASSVATSEFRDNEQFF. The CDR3 region has the DNA TGTGCCAGCAGCGTAGCTACGTCGGAGTTCAGGGACAATGAGCAGTTCTTC. J is TRBJ2-1 and V is TRBV9, with D possibly being TRBD1 (5 bases). CDR3 length: 17 amino acids. Trimming removed 0 bases at V and 5 bases at J, with 18 bases between. Germline CDR1 and CDR2: SGDLS and YYNGEE.

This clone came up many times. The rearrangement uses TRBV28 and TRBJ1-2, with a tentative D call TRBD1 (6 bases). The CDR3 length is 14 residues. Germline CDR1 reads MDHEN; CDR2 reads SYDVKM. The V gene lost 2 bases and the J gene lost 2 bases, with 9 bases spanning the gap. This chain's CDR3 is CASSLPGANYGYTF. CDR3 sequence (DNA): TGTGCCAGCAGTTTACCAGGGGCGAACTATGGCTACACCTTC.

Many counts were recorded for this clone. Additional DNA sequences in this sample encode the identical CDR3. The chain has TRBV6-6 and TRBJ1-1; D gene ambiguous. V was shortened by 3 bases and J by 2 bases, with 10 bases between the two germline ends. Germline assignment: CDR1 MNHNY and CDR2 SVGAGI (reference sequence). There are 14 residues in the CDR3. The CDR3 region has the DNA TGTGCCAGCAGTTATGGTCAGACTAACACTGAAGCTTTCTTT. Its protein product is CASSYGQTNTEAFF.

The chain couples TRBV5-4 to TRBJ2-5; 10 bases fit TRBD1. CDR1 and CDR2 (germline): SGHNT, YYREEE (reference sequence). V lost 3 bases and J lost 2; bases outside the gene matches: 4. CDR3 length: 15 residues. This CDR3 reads CASSSRTGGQETQYF. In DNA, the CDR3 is TGTGCCAGCAGCTCCCGGACAGGGGGGCAAGAGACCCAGTACTTC.

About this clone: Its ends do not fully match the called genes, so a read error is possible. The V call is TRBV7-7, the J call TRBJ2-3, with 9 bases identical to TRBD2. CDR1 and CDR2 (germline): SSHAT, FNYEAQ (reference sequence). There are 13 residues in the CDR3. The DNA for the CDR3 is TGTGCTAGCAGCTTAACGCGGGGGGGCTCGCAGTATTTT. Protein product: CASSLTRGGSQYF.

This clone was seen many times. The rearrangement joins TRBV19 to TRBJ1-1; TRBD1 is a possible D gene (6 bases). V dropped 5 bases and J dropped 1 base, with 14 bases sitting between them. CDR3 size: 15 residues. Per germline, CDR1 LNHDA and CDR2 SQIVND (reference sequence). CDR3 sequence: CASSFPGQGNTEAFF. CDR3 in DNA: TGTGCCAGTAGTTTCCCGGGACAAGGGAACACTGAAGCTTTCTTT.

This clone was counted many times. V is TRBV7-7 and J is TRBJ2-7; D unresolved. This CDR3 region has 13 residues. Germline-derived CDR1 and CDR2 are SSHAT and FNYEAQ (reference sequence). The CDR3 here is CASSPERRYEQYV. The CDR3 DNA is TGTGCTAGCAGCCCGGAGAGGCGGTACGAGCAGTACGTC.

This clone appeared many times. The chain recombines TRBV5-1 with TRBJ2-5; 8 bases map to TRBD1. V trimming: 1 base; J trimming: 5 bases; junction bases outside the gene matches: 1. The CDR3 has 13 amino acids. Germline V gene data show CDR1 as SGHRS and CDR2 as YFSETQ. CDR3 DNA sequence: TGCGCCAGCAGCTTGACAGGGGGGGAGACCCAGTACTTC. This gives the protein CASSLTGGETQYF. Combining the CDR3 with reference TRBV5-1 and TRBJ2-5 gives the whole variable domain KAGVTQTPRYLIKTRGQQVTLSCSPISGHRSVSWYQQTPGQGLQFLFEYFSETQRNKGNFPGRFSGRQFSNSRSEMNVSTLELGDSALYLCASSLTGGETQYFGPGTRLLVL.

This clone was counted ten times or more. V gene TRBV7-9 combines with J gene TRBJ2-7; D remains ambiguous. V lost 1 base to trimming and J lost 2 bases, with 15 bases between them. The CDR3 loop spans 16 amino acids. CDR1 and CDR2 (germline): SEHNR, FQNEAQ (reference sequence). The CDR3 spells CASSLGWQVDPYEQYF. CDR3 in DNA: TGTGCCAGCAGCTTAGGATGGCAGGTCGATCCCTACGAGCAGTACTTC.

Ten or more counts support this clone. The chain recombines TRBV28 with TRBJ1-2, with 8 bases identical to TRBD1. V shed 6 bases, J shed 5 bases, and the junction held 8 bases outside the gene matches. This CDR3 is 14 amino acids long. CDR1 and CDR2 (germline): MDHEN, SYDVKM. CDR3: CASRATGTGYGYTF. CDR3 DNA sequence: TGTGCCAGCAGGGCAACCGGGACAGGTTATGGCTACACCTTC.

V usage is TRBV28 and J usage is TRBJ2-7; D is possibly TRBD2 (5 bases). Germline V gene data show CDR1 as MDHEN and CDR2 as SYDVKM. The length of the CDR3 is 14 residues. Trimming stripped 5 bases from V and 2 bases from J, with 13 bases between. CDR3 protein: CASSPPRVPYEQYV. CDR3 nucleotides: TGTGCCAGCAGTCCACCGAGGGTTCCCTACGAGCAGTACGTC.

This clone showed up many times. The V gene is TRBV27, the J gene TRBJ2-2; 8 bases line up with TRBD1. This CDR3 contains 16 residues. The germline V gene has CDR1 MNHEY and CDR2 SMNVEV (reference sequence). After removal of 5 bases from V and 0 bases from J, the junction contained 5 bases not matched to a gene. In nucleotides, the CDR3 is TGTGCCAGCAGTCTCTGGACAGGGTCGAACACCGGGGAGCTGTTTTTT. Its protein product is CASSLWTGSNTGELFF.